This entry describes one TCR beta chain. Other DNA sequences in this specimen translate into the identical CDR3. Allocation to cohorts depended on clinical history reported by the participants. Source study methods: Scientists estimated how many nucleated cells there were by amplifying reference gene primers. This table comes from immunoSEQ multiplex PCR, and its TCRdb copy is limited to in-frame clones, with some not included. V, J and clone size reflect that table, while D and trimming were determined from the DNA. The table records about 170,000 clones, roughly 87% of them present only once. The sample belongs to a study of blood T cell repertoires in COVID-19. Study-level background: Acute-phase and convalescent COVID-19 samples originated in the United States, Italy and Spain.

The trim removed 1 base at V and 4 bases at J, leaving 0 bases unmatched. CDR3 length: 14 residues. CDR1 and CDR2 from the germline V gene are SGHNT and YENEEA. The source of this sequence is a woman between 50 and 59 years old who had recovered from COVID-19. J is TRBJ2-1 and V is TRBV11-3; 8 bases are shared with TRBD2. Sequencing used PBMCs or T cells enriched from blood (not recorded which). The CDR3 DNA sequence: TGTGCCAGCAGCTTAGCGGGAGGGTACAATGAGCAGTTCTTC. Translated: CASSLAGGYNEQFF.